The T cell receptor beta chain described here comes from a study of lymphopenia after photon versus proton radiotherapy. Findings and caveats of the study: Survival link was tested only in deceased patients; proton benefit remains a possibility. Oligoclonal CD8+ Temra expansion after nadir drove photon patients' diversity drop.

In germline, CDR1 is LNHNV, CDR2 YYDKDF (reference sequence). CDR3 length equals 13 residues. V lost 1 base to trimming and J lost 11 bases, with 14 bases between them. With regard to this clone: The target antigen is unknown.

TCRdb's table, derived via immunoSEQ multiplex PCR, lists solely in-frame clones and lacks some. The profile covers over 55,000 clones, with more than 75% appearing a single time and 10% to 14% taken by the ten largest. The sample consisted of peripheral blood, taken from a patient treated with proton-based radiotherapy. This chain uses TRBV15 with TRBJ2-5; perhaps TRBD2 as D (7 bases). The sequence was collected from a man older than 75 with esophageal cancer. CDR3 protein: CATSRVGGAEQYF. CDR3 DNA: TGTGCCACCAGCAGAGTGGGGGGGGCTGAGCAGTACTTC.